Sequencing of this T cell receptor (beta chain) was carried out in a study of blood T cell repertoires in COVID-19. Overall study: Collection of acute and convalescent COVID-19 samples took place in the United States, Italy and Spain.

Germline V gives CDR1 SGHVS, CDR2 FQNEAQ. With 5 bases removed from V and 8 bases from J, the gap between germline ends came to 15 bases. The CDR3 is 13 amino acids. Libraries were prepared by immunoSEQ multiplex PCR; TCRdb keeps only in-frame clonotypes and omits some of them. This sample carries 300,000 to 350,000 clones, more than 85% of them seen once, and the ten largest clones take approximately 1%. The table lists this clone with a count of one. Individuals drawn from some 25 US areas were roughly 18 to 95 years old. Participant-reported clinical history was the basis for cohort assignment. All recovered Cohort 3 donors got two negative PCRs, got clearance, or saw symptom resolution.

The sample comprised PBMCs or T cells enriched from blood (not recorded which). The receptor comes from a woman in her 30s who had recovered from COVID-19. The gene calls are TRBV7-8 and TRBJ1-2; possibly TRBD1 for D (5 bases). The CDR3 bases are TGTGCCAGCAGCGTCAGGGAAATAAGCGGCTACACCTTC. It yields the protein CASSVREISGYTF.